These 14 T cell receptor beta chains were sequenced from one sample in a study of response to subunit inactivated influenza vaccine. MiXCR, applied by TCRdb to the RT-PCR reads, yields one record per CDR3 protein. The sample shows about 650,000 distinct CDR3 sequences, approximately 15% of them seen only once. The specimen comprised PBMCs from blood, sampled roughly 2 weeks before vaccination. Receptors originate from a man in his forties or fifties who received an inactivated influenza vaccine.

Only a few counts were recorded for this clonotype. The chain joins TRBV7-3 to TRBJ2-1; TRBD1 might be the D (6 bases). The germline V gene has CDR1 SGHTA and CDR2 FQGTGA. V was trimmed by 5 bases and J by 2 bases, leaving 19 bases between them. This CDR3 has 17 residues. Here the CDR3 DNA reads TGTGCCAGCAGCCCCAACCCAGGACAGATTACCTACAATGAGCAGTTCTTC. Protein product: CASSPNPGQITYNEQFF.

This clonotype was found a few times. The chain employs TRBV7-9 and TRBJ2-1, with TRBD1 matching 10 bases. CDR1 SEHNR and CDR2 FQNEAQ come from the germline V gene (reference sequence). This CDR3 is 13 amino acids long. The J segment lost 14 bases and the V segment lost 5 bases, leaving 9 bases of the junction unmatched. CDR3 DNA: TGTGCCAGCAGCCGGGACAGGGGTGGTGTCGAGTTCTTC. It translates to CASSRDRGGVEFF. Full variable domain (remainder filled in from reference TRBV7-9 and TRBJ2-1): DTGVSQNPRHKITKRGQNVTFRCDPISEHNRLYWYRQTLGQGPEFLTYFQNEAQLEKSRLLSDRFSAERPKGSFSTLEIQRTEQGDSAMYLCASSRDRGGVEFFGPGTRLTVL.

CDR3 amino acids: CASSPGQGANTGELFF. The DNA of the CDR3 is TGTGCCAGCAGCCCAGGACAGGGAGCGAACACCGGGGAGCTGTTTTTT. The chain carries TRBV11-2 and TRBJ2-2, with 8 bases identical to TRBD1. The CDR3 spans 16 residues. The ends lost 5 bases at V and 0 bases at J; junction bases unmatched: 5. Germline CDR1 is SGHAT and CDR2 is FQNNGV.

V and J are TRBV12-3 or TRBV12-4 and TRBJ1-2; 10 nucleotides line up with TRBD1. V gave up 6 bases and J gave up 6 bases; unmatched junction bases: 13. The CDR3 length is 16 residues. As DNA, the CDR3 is TGTGCCAGCAGGGGCGTCCCGGGACAGGGGAAGGATGGCTACACCTTC. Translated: CASRGVPGQGKDGYTF.

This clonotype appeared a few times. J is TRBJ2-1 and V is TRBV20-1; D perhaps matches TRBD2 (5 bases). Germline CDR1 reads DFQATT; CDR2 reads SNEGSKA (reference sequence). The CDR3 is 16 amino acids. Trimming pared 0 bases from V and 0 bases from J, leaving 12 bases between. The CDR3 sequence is CSARDVGGRSYNEQFF. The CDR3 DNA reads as TGCAGTGCTAGAGATGTTGGAGGACGCTCCTACAATGAGCAGTTCTTC.

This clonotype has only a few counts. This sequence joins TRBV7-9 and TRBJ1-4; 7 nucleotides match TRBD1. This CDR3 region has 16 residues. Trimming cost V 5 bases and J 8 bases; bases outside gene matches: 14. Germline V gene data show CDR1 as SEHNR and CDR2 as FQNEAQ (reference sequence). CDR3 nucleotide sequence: TGTGCCAGCAGCACGGGACAGCGTGAGGGCTACGAAAAACTGTTTTTT. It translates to CASSTGQREGYEKLFF.

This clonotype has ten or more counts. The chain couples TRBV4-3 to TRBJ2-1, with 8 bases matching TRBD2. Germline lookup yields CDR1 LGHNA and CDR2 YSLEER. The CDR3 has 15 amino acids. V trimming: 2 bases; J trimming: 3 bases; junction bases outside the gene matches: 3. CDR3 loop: CASSQSGTSYNEQFF. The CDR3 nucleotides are TGCGCCAGCAGCCAAAGTGGGACTAGCTACAATGAGCAGTTCTTC.

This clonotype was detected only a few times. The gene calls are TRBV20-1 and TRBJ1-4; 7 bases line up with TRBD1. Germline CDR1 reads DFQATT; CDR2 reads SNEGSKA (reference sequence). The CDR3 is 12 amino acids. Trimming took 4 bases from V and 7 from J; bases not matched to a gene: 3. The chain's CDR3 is CSATGGGEKLFF. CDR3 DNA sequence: TGCAGTGCTACAGGGGGAGGTGAAAAACTGTTTTTT.

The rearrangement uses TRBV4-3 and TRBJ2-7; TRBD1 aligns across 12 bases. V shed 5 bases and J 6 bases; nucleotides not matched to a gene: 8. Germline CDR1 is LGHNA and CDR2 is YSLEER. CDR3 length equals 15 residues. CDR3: CASSTRGQGAGEQYF. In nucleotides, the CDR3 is TGCGCCAGCAGCACCCGGGGACAGGGGGCGGGCGAGCAGTACTTC.

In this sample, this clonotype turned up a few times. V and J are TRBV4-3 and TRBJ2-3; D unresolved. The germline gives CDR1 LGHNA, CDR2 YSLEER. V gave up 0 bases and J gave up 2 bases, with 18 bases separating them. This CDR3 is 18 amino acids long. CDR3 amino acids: CASSQDTFPVDYTDTQYF. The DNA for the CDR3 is TGCGCCAGCAGCCAAGATACTTTCCCGGTAGATTACACAGATACGCAGTATTTT.

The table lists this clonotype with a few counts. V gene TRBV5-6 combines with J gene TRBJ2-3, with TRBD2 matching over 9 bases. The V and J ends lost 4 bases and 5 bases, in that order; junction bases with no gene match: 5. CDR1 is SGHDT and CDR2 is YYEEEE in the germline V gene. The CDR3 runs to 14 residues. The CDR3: CASSPSGGLDTQYF. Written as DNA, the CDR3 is TGTGCCAGCAGCCCCAGCGGGGGGTTAGATACGCAGTATTTT.

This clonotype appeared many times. The CDR3 DNA reads as TGTGCCAGCAGCGTAGCCGAGCCTGAAGCTTTCTTT. Translation gives CASSVAEPEAFF. V and J are TRBV9 and TRBJ1-1; D gene uncertain. This CDR3 has 12 residues. CDR1 and CDR2 from the germline V gene are SGDLS and YYNGEE. The V end lost 0 bases, the J end lost 6 bases, and 6 bases lay between the germline ends.

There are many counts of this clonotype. Here the CDR3 reads CASVRGGYSYEQYF. Written as DNA, the CDR3 is TGCGCCAGCGTTAGGGGGGGCTACTCCTACGAGCAGTACTTC. The chain carries TRBV10-2 and TRBJ2-7, with D perhaps TRBD2 (7 bases). Trimming took off 8 bases at V and 0 bases at J, with 14 bases between the two ends. There are 14 residues in the CDR3. Per germline, CDR1 WSHSY and CDR2 SAAADI.

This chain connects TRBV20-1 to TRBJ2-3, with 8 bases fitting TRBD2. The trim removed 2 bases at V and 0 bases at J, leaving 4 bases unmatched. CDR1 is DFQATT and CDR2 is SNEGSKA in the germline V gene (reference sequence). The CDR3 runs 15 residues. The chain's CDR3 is CSARRLAFSTDTQYF. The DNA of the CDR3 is TGCAGTGCTAGACGACTAGCGTTTAGCACAGATACGCAGTATTTT.